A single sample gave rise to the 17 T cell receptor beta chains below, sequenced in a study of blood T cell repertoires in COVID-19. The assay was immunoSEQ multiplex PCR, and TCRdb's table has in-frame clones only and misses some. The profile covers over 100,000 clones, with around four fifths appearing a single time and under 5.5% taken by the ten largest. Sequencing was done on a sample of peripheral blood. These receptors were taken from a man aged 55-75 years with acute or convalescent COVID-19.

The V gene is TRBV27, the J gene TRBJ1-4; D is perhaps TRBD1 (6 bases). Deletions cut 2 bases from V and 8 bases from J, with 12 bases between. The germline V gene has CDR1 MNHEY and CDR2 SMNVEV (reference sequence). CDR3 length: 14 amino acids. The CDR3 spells CASSLAQGREKLFF. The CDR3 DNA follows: TGTGCCAGCAGTTTAGCACAGGGAAGAGAAAAACTGTTTTTT.

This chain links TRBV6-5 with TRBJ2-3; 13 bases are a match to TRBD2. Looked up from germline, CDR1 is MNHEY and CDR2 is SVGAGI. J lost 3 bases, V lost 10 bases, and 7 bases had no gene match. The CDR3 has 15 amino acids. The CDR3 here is CATRGTSGTTDTQYF. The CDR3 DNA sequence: TGTGCCACCCGGGGGACTAGCGGGACTACAGATACGCAGTATTTT.

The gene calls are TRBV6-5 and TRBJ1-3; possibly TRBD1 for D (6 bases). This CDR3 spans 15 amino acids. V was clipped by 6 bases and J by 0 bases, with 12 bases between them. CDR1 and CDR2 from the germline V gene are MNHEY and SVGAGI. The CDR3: CASRPTGISGNTIYF. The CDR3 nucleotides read TGTGCCAGCAGACCCACAGGGATCTCTGGAAACACCATATATTTT.

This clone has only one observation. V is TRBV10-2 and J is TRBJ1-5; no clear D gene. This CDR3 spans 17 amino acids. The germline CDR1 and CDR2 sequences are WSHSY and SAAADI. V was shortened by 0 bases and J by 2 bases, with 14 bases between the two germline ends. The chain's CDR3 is CASSESVGERGNQPQHF. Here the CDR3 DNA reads TGCGCCAGCAGTGAGTCGGTCGGGGAAAGGGGCAATCAGCCCCAGCATTTT.

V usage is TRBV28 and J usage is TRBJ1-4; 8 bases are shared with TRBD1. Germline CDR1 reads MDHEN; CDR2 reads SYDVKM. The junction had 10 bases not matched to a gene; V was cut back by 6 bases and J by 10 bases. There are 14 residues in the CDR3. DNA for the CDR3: TGTGCCAGCAGCCCTCGGACAGGGTTGCGAAAACTGTTTTTT. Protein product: CASSPRTGLRKLFF.

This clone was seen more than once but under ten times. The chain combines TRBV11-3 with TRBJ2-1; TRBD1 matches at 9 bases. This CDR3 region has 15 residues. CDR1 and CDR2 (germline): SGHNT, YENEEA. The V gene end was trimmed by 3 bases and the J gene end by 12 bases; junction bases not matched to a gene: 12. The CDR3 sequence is CASSFHRDRERRQFF. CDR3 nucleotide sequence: TGTGCCAGCAGCTTTCACCGGGACAGGGAACGTAGGCAGTTCTTC. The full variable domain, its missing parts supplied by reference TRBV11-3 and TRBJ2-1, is EAGVVQSPRYKIIEKKQPVAFWCNPISGHNTLYWYLQNLGQGPELLIRYENEEAVDDSQLPKDRFSAERLKGVDSTLKIQPAELGDSAVYLCASSFHRDRERRQFFGPGTRLTVL.

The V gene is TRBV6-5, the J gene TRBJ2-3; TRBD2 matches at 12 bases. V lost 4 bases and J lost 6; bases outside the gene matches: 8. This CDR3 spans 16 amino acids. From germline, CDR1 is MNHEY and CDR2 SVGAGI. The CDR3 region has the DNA TGTGCCAGCAGTTTCGAGGGACTAGCGGGTTCGGATACGCAGTATTTT. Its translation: CASSFEGLAGSDTQYF.

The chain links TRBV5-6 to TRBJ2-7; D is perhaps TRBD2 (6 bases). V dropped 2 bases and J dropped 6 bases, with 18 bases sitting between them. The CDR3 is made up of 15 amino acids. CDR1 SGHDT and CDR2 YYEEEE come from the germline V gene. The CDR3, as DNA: TGTGCCAGCAGCTTAACCTGGGACTCCGTAAGCGAGCAGTACTTC. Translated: CASSLTWDSVSEQYF.

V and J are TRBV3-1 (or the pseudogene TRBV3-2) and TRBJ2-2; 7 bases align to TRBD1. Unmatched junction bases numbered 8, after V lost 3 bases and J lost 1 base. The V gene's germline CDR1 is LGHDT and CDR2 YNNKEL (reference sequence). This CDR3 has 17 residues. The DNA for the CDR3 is TGTGCCAGCAGCCAGGTGTGGGGACAGAAGAACACCGGGGAGCTGTTTTTT. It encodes CASSQVWGQKNTGELFF.

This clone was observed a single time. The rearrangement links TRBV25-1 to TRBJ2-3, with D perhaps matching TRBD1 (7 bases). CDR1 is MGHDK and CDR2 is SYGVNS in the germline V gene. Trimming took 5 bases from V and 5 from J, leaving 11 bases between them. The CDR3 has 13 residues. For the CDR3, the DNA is TGTGCCAGCAGTAAGCAGGGGGGAGATACGCAGTATTTT. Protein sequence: CASSKQGGDTQYF.

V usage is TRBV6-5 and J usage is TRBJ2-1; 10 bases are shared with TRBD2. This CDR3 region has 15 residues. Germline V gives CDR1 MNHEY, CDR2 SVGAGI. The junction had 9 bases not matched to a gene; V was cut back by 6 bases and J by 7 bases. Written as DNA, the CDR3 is TGTGCCAGCAGACCAATTGGGACTAGCGAAAATGAGCAGTTCTTC. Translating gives CASRPIGTSENEQFF.

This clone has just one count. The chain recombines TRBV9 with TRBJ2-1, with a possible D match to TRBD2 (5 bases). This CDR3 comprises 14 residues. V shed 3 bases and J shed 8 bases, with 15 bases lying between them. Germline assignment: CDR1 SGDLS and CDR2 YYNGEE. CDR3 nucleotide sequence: TGTGCCAGCAGCGCGACGGGATCTGCGTATGAGCAGTTCTTC. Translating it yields CASSATGSAYEQFF.

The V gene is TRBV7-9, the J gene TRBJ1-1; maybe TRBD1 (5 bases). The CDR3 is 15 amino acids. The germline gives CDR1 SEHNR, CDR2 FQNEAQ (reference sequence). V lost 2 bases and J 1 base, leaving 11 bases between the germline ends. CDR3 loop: CASSLLEGRNTEAFF. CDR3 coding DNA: TGTGCCAGCAGCTTACTGGAGGGGAGGAACACTGAAGCTTTCTTT.

This CDR3 is CASSSQGLGMGGNTIYF. The CDR3 nucleotides read TGTGCCAGCAGTTCACAGGGGCTGGGAATGGGTGGAAACACCATATATTTT. This chain uses TRBV7-6 with TRBJ1-3, with 7 positions matching TRBD1. Trimming took 6 bases from V and 3 from J; bases not matched to a gene: 14. CDR3 length: 17 residues. Germline CDR1 and CDR2: SGHVS and FNYEAQ.

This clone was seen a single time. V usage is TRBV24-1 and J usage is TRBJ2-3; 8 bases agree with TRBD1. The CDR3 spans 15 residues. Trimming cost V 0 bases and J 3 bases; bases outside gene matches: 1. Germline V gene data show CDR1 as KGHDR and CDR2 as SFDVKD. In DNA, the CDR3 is TGTGCCACCAGTGATTTGACAGGGGGGACAGATACGCAGTATTTT. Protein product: CATSDLTGGTDTQYF.

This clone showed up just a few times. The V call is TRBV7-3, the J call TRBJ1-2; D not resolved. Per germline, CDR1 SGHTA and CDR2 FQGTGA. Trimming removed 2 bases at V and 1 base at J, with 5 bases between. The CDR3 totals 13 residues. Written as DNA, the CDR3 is TGTGCCAGCAGCTTAGGAGTTAACTATGGCTACACCTTC. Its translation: CASSLGVNYGYTF.

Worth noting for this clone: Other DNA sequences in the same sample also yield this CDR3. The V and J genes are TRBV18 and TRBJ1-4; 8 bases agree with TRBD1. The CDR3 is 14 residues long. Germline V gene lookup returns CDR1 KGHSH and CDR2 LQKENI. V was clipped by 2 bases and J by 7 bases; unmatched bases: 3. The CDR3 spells CASSPGDRGEKLFF. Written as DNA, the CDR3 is TGTGCCAGCTCACCAGGTGACAGGGGTGAAAAACTGTTTTTT.